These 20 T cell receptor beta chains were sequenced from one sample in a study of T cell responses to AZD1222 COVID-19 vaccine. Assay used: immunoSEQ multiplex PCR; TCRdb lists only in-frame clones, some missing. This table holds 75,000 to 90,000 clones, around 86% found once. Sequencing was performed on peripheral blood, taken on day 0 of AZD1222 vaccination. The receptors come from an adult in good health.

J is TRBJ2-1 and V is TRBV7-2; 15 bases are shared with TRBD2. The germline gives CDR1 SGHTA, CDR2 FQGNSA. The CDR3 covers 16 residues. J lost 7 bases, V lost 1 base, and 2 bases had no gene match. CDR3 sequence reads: CASSLEGTSGRNEQFF. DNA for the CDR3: TGTGCCAGCAGCTTAGAAGGGACTAGCGGGAGGAATGAGCAGTTCTTC.

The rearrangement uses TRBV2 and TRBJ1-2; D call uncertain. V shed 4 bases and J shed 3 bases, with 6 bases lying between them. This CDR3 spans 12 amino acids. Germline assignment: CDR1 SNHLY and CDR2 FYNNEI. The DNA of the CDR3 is TGTGCCAGCAGTGGAACGGACTATGGCTACACCTTC. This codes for CASSGTDYGYTF.

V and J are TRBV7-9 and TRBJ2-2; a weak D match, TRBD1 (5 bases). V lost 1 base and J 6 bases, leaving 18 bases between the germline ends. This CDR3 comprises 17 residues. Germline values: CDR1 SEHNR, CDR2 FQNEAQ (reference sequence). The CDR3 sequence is CASSLGGGNGSPGELFF. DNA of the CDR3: TGTGCCAGCAGCTTAGGGGGCGGTAATGGTTCTCCCGGGGAGCTGTTTTTT.

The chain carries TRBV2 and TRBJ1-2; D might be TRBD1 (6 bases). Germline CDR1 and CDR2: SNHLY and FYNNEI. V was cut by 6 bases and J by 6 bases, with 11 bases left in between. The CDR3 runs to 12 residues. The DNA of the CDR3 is TGTGCCAGCAGGGCACAGGGTCATGGCTACACCTTC. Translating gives CASRAQGHGYTF.

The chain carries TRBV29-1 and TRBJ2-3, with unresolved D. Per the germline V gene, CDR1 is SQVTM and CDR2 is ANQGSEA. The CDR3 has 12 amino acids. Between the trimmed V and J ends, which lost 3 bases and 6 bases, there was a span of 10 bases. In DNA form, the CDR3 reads TGCAGCGTTGAGGTCAGTCAGGATACGCAGTATTTT. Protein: CSVEVSQDTQYF.

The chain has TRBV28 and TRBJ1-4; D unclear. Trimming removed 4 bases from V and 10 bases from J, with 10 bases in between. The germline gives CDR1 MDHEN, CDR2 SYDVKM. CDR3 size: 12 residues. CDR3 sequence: CASSSSKRKLFF. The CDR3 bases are TGTGCCAGCAGTTCCTCCAAACGAAAACTGTTTTTT. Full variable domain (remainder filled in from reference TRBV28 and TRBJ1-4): DVKVTQSSRYLVKRTGEKVFLECVQDMDHENMFWYRQDPGLGLRLIYFSYDVKMKEKGDIPEGYSVSREKKERFSLILESASTNQTSMYLCASSSSKRKLFFGSGTQLSVL.

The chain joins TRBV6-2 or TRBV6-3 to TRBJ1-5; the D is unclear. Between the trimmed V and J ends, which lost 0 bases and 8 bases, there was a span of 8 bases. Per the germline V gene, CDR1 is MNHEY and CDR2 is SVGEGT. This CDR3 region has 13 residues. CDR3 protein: CASSYSPGKPQHF. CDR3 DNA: TGTGCCAGCAGTTACTCTCCGGGGAAGCCCCAGCATTTT.

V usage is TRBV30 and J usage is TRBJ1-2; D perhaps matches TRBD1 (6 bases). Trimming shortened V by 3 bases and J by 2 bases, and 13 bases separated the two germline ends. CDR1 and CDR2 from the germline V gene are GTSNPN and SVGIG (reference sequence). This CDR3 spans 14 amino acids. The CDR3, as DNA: TGTGCCTGGAGGAGGGAGACAGGAAACTATGGCTACACCTTC. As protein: CAWRRETGNYGYTF.

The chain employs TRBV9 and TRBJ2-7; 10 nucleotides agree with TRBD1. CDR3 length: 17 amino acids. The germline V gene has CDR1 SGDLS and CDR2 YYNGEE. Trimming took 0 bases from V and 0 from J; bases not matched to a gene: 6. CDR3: CASSVGGGTGASYEQYF. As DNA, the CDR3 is TGTGCCAGCAGCGTAGGGGGTGGGACAGGGGCCTCCTACGAGCAGTACTTC.

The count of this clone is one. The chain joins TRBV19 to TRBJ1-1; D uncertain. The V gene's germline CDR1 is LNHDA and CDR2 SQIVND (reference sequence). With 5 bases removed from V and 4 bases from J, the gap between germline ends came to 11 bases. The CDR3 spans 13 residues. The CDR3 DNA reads TGTGCCAGTAGTTTGACGGATGGCACTGAAGCTTTCTTT. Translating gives CASSLTDGTEAFF.

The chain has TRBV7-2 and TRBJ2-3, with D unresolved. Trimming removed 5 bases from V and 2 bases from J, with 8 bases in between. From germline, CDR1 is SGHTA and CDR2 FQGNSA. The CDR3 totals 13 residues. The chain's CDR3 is CASSLWNTDTQYF. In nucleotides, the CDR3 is TGTGCCAGCAGCCTCTGGAACACAGATACGCAGTATTTT.

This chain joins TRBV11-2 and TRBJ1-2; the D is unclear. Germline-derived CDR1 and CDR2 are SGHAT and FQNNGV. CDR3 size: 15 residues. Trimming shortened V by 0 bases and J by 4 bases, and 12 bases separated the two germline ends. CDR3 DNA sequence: TGTGCCAGCAGCTTAGACCTAAGTTGGGGCTATGGCTACACCTTC. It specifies CASSLDLSWGYGYTF.

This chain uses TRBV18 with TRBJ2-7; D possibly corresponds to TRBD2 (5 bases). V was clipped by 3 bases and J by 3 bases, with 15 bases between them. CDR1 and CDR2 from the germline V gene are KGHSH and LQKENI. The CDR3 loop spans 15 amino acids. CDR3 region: CASSPEVGTNYEQYF. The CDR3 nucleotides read TGTGCCAGCTCACCGGAGGTTGGCACCAACTACGAGCAGTACTTC. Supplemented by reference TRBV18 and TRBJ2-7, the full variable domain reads NAGVMQNPRHLVRRRGQEARLRCSPMKGHSHVYWYRQLPEEGLKFMVYLQKENIIDESGMPKERFSAEFPKEGPSILRIQQVVRGDSAAYFCASSPEVGTNYEQYFGPGTRLTVT.

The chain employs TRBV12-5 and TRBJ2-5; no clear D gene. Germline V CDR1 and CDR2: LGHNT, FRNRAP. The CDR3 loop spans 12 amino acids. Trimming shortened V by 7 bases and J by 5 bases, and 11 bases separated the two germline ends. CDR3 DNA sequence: TGTGCTAGTGCCCCGTCGTCGGAGACCCAGTACTTC. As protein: CASAPSSETQYF.

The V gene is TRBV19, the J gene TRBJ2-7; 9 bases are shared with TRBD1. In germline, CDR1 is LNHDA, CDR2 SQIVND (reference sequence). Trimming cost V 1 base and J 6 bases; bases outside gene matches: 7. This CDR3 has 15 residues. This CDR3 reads CASSIGTGGAPEQYF. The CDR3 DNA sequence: TGTGCCAGTAGTATAGGAACAGGGGGCGCGCCCGAGCAGTACTTC.

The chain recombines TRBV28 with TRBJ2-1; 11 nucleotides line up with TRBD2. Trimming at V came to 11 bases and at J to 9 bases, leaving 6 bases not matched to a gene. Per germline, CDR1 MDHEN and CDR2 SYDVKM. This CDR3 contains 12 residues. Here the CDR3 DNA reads TGTGCCGCAAAGGGGACTAGCGGTGAGCAGTTCTTC. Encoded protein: CAAKGTSGEQFF.

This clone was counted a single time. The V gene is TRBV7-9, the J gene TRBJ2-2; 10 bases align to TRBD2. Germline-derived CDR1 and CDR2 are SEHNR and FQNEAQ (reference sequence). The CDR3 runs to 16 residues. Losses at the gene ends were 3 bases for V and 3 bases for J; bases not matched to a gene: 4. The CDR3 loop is CASSFFLAGDTGELFF. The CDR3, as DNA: TGTGCCAGCAGCTTTTTTCTAGCGGGAGACACCGGGGAGCTGTTTTTT.

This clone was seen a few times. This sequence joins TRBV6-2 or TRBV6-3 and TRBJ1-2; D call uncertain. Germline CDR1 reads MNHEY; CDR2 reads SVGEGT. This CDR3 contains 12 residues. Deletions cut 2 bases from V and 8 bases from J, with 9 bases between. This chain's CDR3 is CASSYASFGYTF. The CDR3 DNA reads TGTGCCAGCAGTTACGCGAGTTTCGGCTACACCTTC.

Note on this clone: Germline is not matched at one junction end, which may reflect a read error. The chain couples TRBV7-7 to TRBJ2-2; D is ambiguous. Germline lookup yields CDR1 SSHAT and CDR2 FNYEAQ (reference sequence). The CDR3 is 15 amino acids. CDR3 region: CASSLSGVGTGELFF. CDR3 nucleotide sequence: TGTGCTAGCAGCTTATCAGGCGTAGGGACCGGGGAGCTGTTTTTT.

The CDR3 reads CSVVGLAGRDEQYF. CDR3 DNA: TGCAGCGTTGTGGGACTAGCGGGACGGGACGAGCAGTACTTC. V and J are TRBV29-1 and TRBJ2-7, with 13 nucleotides matching TRBD2. The ends lost 4 bases at V and 5 bases at J; junction bases unmatched: 5. The germline gives CDR1 SQVTM, CDR2 ANQGSEA. The CDR3 loop spans 14 amino acids.